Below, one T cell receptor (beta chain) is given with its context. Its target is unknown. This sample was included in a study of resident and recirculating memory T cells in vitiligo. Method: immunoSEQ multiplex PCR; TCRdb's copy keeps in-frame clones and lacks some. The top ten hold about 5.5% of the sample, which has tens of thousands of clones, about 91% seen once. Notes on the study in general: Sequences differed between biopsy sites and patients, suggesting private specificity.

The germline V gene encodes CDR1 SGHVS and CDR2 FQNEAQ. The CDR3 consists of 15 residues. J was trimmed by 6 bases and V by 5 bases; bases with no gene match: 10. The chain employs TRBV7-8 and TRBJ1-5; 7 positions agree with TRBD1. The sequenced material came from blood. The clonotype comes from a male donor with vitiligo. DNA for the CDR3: TGTGCCAGCAGCGCGTACAGGGGACGGACTCAGCCCCAGCATTTT. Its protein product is CASSAYRGRTQPQHF.